This is a list of T cell receptor beta chains from one sample in a study of T cell responses to AZD1222 COVID-19 vaccine. TCRdb's copy holds only in-frame clones and misses some; the assay was immunoSEQ multiplex PCR. The repertoire holds more than 50,000 clones, approximately 88% seen once, with less than 2% in the top ten. Sequencing used peripheral blood, obtained on day 0 of AZD1222 vaccination. These receptors were taken from an adult in good health. Both conserved end residues are part of each CDR3. The D gene is left open where the match is weak. Expanded clones are given a class, and other clones once, few, many or no size at all.

j_gene,v_gene,abundance,d_gene,len,CDR3nt,CDR3aa
TRBJ1-2,TRBV11-1,-,TRBD1,14,TGTGCCAGCAGCGCGCAAGAGGGGGCGCGAGGCTACACCTTC,CASSAQEGARGYTF
TRBJ2-5,TRBV5-1,-,TRBD1,16,TGCGCCAGCAGCTTGGTTGGCAGGGGGCGAGGAGAGACCCAGTACTTC,CASSLVGRGRGETQYF
TRBJ1-2,TRBV7-9,-,TRBD1,14,TGTGCCAGCAGCTTCGCGACAGGGGGCTATGGCTACACCTTC,CASSFATGGYGYTF
TRBJ1-6,TRBV7-7,-,-,17,TGTGCTAGCAGCTGGGAGAAAGGAGCGGGGTTTAATTCACCCCTCCACTTT,CASSWEKGAGFNSPLHF
TRBJ2-5,TRBV6-6,-,-,13,TGTGCCAGCAGTCAAACGCTCAGGGAGACCCAGTACTTC,CASSQTLRETQYF
TRBJ1-1,TRBV5-5,-,-,13,TGTGCCAGCAGCTTGGCCGGATACACTGAAGCTTTCTTT,CASSLAGYTEAFF
TRBJ1-1,TRBV30,-,TRBD1,13,TGTGCCTGGACCGGGACAGATAACACTGAAGCTTTCTTT,CAWTGTDNTEAFF
TRBJ1-4,TRBV19,-,-,15,TGTGCCAGTGGCCATAGACGGGCTTTGGGAGAAAAACTGTTTTTT,CASGHRRALGEKLFF
TRBJ2-1,TRBV7-9,-,-,15,TGTGCCAGCAGCTCCATAGGTGGAGTGGACAATGAGCAGTTCTTC,CASSSIGGVDNEQFF
TRBJ2-2,TRBV29-1,-,-,14,TGCAGCGTTTGTCTCTCCCTTAACACCGGGGAGCTGTTTTTT,CSVCLSLNTGELFF
TRBJ1-5,TRBV7-9,-,-,14,TGTGCCAGCAGCTTGGACAACAGCAATCAGCCCCAGCATTTT,CASSLDNSNQPQHF
TRBJ2-2,TRBV14,once,TRBD1,15,TGTGCCAGCAGCCAAAGGACAGGCAACACCGGGGAGCTGTTTTTT,CASSQRTGNTGELFF
TRBJ1-4,TRBV18,-,TRBD1,15,TGTGCCAGCTCACCTGGACAGGGTCTTAATGAAAAACTGTTTTTT,CASSPGQGLNEKLFF
TRBJ1-2,TRBV15,-,-,16,TGTGCCACCAGCAGAGGGGGGACAAGCTCTAACTATGGCTACACCTTC,CATSRGGTSSNYGYTF
TRBJ1-4,TRBV5-1,-,TRBD1,15,TGCGCCAGCAGCCGGGGACAGGGAAACGGTGAAAAACTGTTTTTT,CASSRGQGNGEKLFF
TRBJ2-3,TRBV28,-,-,15,TGTGCCAGCAGTTCCACTAGAGGATTCACAGATACGCAGTATTTT,CASSSTRGFTDTQYF
TRBJ1-1,TRBV19,-,-,16,TGTGCCAGTAGTATTAAGGTTGGGGTGCTGAACACTGAAGCTTTCTTT,CASSIKVGVLNTEAFF
TRBJ1-3,TRBV11-2,-,TRBD1,16,TGTGCCAGCAGCCCATGGGGACAGGGGGCCGGAAACACCATATATTTT,CASSPWGQGAGNTIYF
TRBJ1-4,TRBV4-1,once,-,17,TGCGCCAGCAGCCAAGATGGAGGGGGGGCAACTAATGAAAAACTGTTTTTT,CASSQDGGGATNEKLFF
TRBJ2-1,TRBV6-5,-,TRBD2,11,TGTGCCAGCAGCCTAGCGGGAGGGAAGTTCTTC,CASSLAGGKFF
TRBJ2-7,TRBV24-1,-,TRBD2,15,TGTGCCACCAGTGATCCACGGGACTATACCTACGAGCAGTACTTC,CATSDPRDYTYEQYF
TRBJ1-2,TRBV6-6,-,TRBD1,14,TGTGCCAGCAGGCCGACAGGGGGCGCACATGGCTACACCTTC,CASRPTGGAHGYTF
TRBJ2-5,TRBV6-2/TRBV6-3,-,-,14,TGTGCCAGCAGCGGACAGACGTACCAAGAGACCCAGTACTTC,CASSGQTYQETQYF
TRBJ1-5,TRBV4-1,-,-,16,TGCGCCAGCAGCCAGGGGAGGCAGTGGAGCAATCAGCCCCAGCATTTT,CASSQGRQWSNQPQHF
TRBJ2-7,TRBV28,-,TRBD1,14,TGTGCCAGCCGACCCAGGGGGCCCTCCTACGAGCAGTACTTC,CASRPRGPSYEQYF
TRBJ1-2,TRBV30,-,-,16,TGTGCCTGGAGTGTAGGATGGGACACCTCCTACTATGGCTACACCTTC,CAWSVGWDTSYYGYTF
TRBJ1-4,TRBV19,-,TRBD1,15,TGTGCCAGTACTTACAGGGGCGGAACTAATGAAAAACTGTTTTTT,CASTYRGGTNEKLFF
TRBJ1-1,TRBV25-1,-,-,14,TGTGCCAGCAGTGAACGGGGCTCGACCACTGAAGCTTTCTTT,CASSERGSTTEAFF
TRBJ2-7,TRBV19,-,TRBD2,16,TGTGCCAGTAGTAGGGCGGGAGTCCCTATTCACTACGAGCAGTACTTC,CASSRAGVPIHYEQYF
TRBJ2-5,TRBV20-1,-,-,11,TGCAGTGCTCGGGGGCAAGAGACCCAGTACTTC,CSARGQETQYF
TRBJ1-1,TRBV6-5,-,-,15,TGTGCCAGCAGTTACTCGCAGACAGCCCAAGGGGAAGCTTTCTTT,CASSYSQTAQGEAFF
TRBJ2-2,TRBV7-8,-,-,14,TGTGCCAGCACCCCTGGACAGAACACCGGGGAGCTGTTTTTT,CASTPGQNTGELFF
TRBJ1-2,TRBV10-3,-,-,13,TGTGCCATCAGTGAGTCGACATCTGCCGGCTACACCTTC,CAISESTSAGYTF
TRBJ2-3,TRBV2,-,TRBD2,15,TGTGCCAGCAGCGGTAGCGGGTTTAGCACAGATACGCAGTATTTT,CASSGSGFSTDTQYF
TRBJ2-5,TRBV18,-,TRBD2,15,TGTGCCAGCTCCCCCGGACTAGCGGGGTCTGAGACCCAGTACTTC,CASSPGLAGSETQYF
TRBJ2-7,TRBV6-5,-,TRBD2,13,TGTGCCAGCAGTTTGGGACTAGCTGGAGAGCAGTACTTC,CASSLGLAGEQYF
TRBJ1-5,TRBV29-1,-,-,13,TGCAGCGTTGCCAGGGAACCTTTTGAGCCCCAGCATTTT,CSVAREPFEPQHF
TRBJ2-3,TRBV18,-,TRBD2,17,TGTGCCAGCTCACCCAGGGCCTTAGCGGGAGGCACAGATACGCAGTATTTT,CASSPRALAGGTDTQYF
TRBJ2-7,TRBV7-8,-,-,14,TGTGCCAGCAGCTTAGGCCTGGCCAGTCAAGAGCAGTACTTC,CASSLGLASQEQYF
TRBJ1-1,TRBV5-1,-,-,13,TGCGCCAGCAGCCAGCTGACAGCAGATAAAGCTTTCTTT,CASSQLTADKAFF
TRBJ2-7,TRBV6-5,once,-,11,TGTGCCAGCAGCCAAGGCCTCGAGCAGTACTTC,CASSQGLEQYF
TRBJ1-5,TRBV2,-,-,14,TGTGCCAGCAGTGAAGTTGGTTTCAATCAGCCCCAGCATTTT,CASSEVGFNQPQHF
TRBJ2-1,TRBV2,-,-,11,TGTGCCAGCACCGGGCATGCTGAGCAGTTCTTC,CASTGHAEQFF
TRBJ1-6,TRBV3-1/TRBV3-2,once,-,18,TGTGCCAGCAGCCAAGTATTACAGAGGGGGTTCTATAATTCACCCCTCCACTTT,CASSQVLQRGFYNSPLHF
TRBJ2-2,TRBV28,-,TRBD1,19,TGTGCCAGCAGTGATCCCGGGACAGGGGGCACAGTAATCACCGGGGAGCTGTTTTTT,CASSDPGTGGTVITGELFF
TRBJ1-5,TRBV19,-,-,15,TGTGCCAGTAGTTCCCGGACAACGCCTAATCAGCCCCAGCATTTT,CASSSRTTPNQPQHF
TRBJ2-1,TRBV5-6,-,TRBD2,17,TGTGCCAGCAGCTTGGCCGAGGCGGGAGGAGACTACAATGAGCAGTTCTTC,CASSLAEAGGDYNEQFF
TRBJ1-3,TRBV11-2,-,TRBD1,18,TGTGCCAGCAGCTCCTTGGGAAGGACAGGTCAGGCTGGAAACACCATATATTTT,CASSSLGRTGQAGNTIYF
TRBJ2-7,TRBV5-1,-,-,14,TGCGCCAGCAGCTTGAGCGGTAGCTCCTACGAGCAGTACTTC,CASSLSGSSYEQYF
TRBJ1-5,TRBV6-2/TRBV6-3,-,-,15,TGTGCCAGCAGTTACCGGGGGGGAGGCAATCAGCCCCAGCATTTT,CASSYRGGGNQPQHF
TRBJ1-5,TRBV30,few,TRBD1,13,TGTGCCTGGAGTTCCCGGGACAGCGAGCCCCAGCATTTT,CAWSSRDSEPQHF
TRBJ2-6,TRBV5-4,-,TRBD1,15,TGTGCCAGCAGCATCGGGACAGCTGGGGCCAACGTCCTGACTTTC,CASSIGTAGANVLTF
TRBJ2-7,TRBV28,-,-,13,TGTGCCAGCAGTTTGGGCTCCCGCTACGAGCAGTACTTC,CASSLGSRYEQYF
TRBJ2-1,TRBV5-1,once,TRBD2,15,TGCGCCAGCAGGTTGTCAGCGGGAGTTTTTAGTGAGCAGTTCTTC,CASRLSAGVFSEQFF